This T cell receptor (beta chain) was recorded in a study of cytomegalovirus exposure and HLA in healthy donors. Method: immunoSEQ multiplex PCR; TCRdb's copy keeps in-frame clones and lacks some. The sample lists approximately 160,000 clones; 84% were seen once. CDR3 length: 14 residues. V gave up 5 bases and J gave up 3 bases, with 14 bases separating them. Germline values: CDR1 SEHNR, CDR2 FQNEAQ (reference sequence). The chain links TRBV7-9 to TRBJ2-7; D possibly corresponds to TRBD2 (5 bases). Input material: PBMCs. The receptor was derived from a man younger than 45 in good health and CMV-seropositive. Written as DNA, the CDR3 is TGTGCCAGCAGCCCGGTGAGGGAACTCTACGAGCAGTACTTC. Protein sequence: CASSPVRELYEQYF.